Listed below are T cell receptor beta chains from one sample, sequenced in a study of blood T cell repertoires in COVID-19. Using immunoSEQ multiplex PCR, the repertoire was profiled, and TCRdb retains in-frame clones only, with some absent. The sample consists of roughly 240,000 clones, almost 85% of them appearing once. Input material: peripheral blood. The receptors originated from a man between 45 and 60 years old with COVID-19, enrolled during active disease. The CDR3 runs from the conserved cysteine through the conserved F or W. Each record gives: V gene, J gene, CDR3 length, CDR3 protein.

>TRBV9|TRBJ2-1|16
CASSVTTGASYNEQFF
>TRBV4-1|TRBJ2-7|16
CASSQDRAGVTYEQYF
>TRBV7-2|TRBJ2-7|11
CASSPGYEQYF
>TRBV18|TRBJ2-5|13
CASSRGQGETQYF
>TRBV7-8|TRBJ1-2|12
CASSLGGYGYTF
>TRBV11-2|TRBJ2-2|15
CASSPRGGGTGELFF
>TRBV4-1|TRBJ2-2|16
CASSQEVGGRLGELFF
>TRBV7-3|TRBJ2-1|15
CASSFGTGDYNEQFF
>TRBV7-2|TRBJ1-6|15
CASSLDGQANSPLHF
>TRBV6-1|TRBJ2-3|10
CASSEEGQYF
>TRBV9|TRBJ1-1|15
CASSPRDRENTEAFF
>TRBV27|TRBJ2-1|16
CASSDKSRGIYNEQFF
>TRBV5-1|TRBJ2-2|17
CASSNRDRAPFGGELFF
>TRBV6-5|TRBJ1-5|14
CASRSGGLGQPQHF
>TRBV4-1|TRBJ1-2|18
CASSQDTPDGTGDYGYTF
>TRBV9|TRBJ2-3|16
CASSAVGGTSGDTQYF
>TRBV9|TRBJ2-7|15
CASSVDSTSIYEQYF
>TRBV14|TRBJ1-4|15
CASSLYRSTNEKLFF
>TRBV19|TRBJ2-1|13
CASRLASIGEQFF
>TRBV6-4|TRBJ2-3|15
CASSDSRGGTDTQYF
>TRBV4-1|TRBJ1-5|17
CASSLGEGRRGNQPQHF
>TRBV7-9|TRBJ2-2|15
CASRGQGGNTGELFF
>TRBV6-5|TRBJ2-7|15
CASSPPGQGAYEQYF